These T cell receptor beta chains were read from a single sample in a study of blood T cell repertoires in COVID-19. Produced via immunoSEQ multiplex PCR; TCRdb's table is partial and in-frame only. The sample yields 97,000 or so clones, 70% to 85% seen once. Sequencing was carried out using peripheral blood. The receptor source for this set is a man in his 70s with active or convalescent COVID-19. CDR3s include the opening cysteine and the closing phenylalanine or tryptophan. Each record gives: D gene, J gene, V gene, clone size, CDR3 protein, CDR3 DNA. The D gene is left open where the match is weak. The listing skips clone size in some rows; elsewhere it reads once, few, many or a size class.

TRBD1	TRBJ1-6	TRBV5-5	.	CASSFSGQANSPLHF	TGTGCCAGCAGCTTTTCGGGACAGGCGAATTCACCCCTCCACTTT
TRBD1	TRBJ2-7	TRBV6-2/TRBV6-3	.	CASSYPQGATSLEQYF	TGTGCCAGCAGTTACCCTCAGGGGGCAACCTCCCTCGAGCAGTACTTC
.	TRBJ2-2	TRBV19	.	CASSIMRGSTGELFF	TGTGCCAGTAGTATAATGCGGGGCAGCACCGGGGAGCTGTTTTTT
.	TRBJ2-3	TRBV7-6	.	CASSLGTVTDTQYF	TGTGCCAGCAGCTTAGGGACAGTCACAGATACGCAGTATTTT
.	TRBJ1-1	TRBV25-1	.	CASSAGTLKKRKYAFF	TGTGCCAGCAGTGCCGGGACTCTTAAAAAAAGGAAATATGCTTTCTTT
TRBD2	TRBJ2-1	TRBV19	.	CASKPTSGGAWYNEQFF	TGTGCCAGTAAACCCACTAGCGGGGGGGCTTGGTACAATGAGCAGTTCTTC
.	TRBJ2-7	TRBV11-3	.	CASSSGQSYEQYF	TGTGCCAGCAGCTCAGGACAGTCCTACGAGCAGTACTTC
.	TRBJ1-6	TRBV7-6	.	CASSLTAGNSPLHF	TGTGCCAGCAGCTTAACGGCAGGCAATTCACCCCTCCACTTT
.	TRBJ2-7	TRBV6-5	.	CASSLGRDYEQYF	TGTGCCAGCAGTTTGGGCAGAGACTACGAGCAGTACTTC
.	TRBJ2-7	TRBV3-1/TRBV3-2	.	CASSHAGGTYEQYF	TGTGCCAGCAGCCACGCGGGCGGTACTTACGAGCAGTACTTC
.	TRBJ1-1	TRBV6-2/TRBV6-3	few	CASSYAQENTEAFF	TGTGCCAGCAGTTACGCACAGGAGAACACTGAAGCTTTCTTT
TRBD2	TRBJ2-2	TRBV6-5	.	CASSPSGAWELFF	TGTGCCAGCAGTCCCAGCGGGGCCTGGGAGCTGTTTTTT
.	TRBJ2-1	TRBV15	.	CATSGLTYYNEQFF	TGTGCCACCTCGGGACTCACATACTACAATGAGCAGTTCTTC
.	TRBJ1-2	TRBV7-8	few	CASSQREGNYGYTF	TGTGCCAGCAGCCAAAGGGAGGGTAACTATGGCTACACCTTC
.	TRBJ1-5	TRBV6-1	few	CASSEGARQPQHF	TGTGCCAGCAGTGAGGGGGCTAGGCAGCCCCAGCATTTT
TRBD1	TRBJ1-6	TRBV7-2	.	CASSFAGTGNNSPLHF	TGTGCCAGCAGCTTTGCCGGGACAGGGAATAATTCACCCCTCCACTTT
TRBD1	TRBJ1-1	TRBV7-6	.	CASREPGQASEAFF	TGTGCCAGCAGAGAACCGGGACAGGCGTCTGAAGCTTTCTTT
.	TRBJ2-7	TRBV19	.	CASSISRLSYEQYF	TGTGCCAGTAGTATCTCCAGGCTATCCTACGAGCAGTACTTC
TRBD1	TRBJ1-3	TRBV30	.	CAWDPGQGNTIYF	TGTGCCTGGGATCCGGGACAGGGTAACACCATATATTTT
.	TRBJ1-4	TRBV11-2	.	CASSPYGQLTSTNEKLFF	TGTGCCAGCAGCCCATACGGACAGCTTACTTCAACTAATGAAAAACTGTTTTTT
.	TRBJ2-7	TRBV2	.	CASSKIYEQYF	TGTGCCAGCAGTAAAATATACGAGCAGTACTTC
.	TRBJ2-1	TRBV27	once	CASSPWDGDTFF	TGTGCCAGCAGTCCGTGGGACGGGGACACGTTCTTC
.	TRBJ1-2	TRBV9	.	CASSFKGRANGGYTF	TGTGCCAGCAGCTTCAAGGGCAGGGCCAACGGGGGCTACACCTTC